A selection of T cell receptor beta chains follows, all from one sample in a study of Graves' ophthalmopathy and Graves' hyperthyroidism. TCRdb recomputed calls from the multiplex PCR reads with MiXCR, one row per CDR3 protein. The table shows some 350,000 distinct CDR3 sequences, with about a sixth occurring only once. Sequencing was done on a sample of peripheral blood. Receptors were obtained from an adult woman with stable Graves' hyperthyroidism. CDR3s include the opening cysteine and the closing phenylalanine or tryptophan. Fields, in order: V gene, J gene, D gene, clone size, CDR3 length, CDR3 protein, CDR3 DNA. The D gene is left open where the match is weak. Clone size is stated in some rows and not others, as once, few, many or a class when expanded.

V: TRBV2; J: TRBJ1-1; D: -; size: -; length: 18; CDR3: CASSGLDPTLLMNTEAFF; DNA: TGTGCCAGCAGTGGATTGGACCCCACCCTTCTAATGAACACTGAAGCTTTCTTT
V: TRBV6-2/TRBV6-3; J: TRBJ1-1; D: -; size: -; length: 14; CDR3: CASSEGYMNTEAFF; DNA: TGTGCCAGCAGTGAGGGATACATGAACACTGAAGCTTTCTTT
V: TRBV28; J: TRBJ1-1; D: -; size: many; length: 12; CDR3: CASTHGRLEAFF; DNA: TGTGCCAGCACTCACGGACGGCTTGAAGCTTTCTTT
V: TRBV9; J: TRBJ1-3; D: -; size: many; length: 14; CDR3: CASSSTFTGNTIYF; DNA: TGTGCCAGCAGCTCCACGTTTACCGGAAACACCATATATTTT
V: TRBV12-3/TRBV12-4; J: TRBJ2-5; D: TRBD2; size: many; length: 15; CDR3: CASSPTSGEQETQYF; DNA: TGTGCCAGCAGTCCGACTAGCGGAGAGCAAGAGACCCAGTACTTC
V: TRBV9; J: TRBJ2-5; D: -; size: many; length: 14; CDR3: CASSASPVTGSLDF; DNA: TGTGCCAGCAGCGCCTCCCCGGTAACAGGGTCTCTCGACTTC
V: TRBV28; J: TRBJ2-7; D: -; size: many; length: 15; CDR3: CASRGVAEPIYEQYF; DNA: TGTGCCAGCAGGGGGGTAGCAGAACCAATCTACGAGCAGTACTTC
V: TRBV5-8; J: TRBJ1-6; D: -; size: few; length: 18; CDR3: CASSSREPGNFYNSPLHF; DNA: TGTGCCAGCAGCTCAAGAGAACCGGGAAACTTCTATAATTCACCCCTCCACTTT
V: TRBV5-1; J: TRBJ2-5; D: -; size: many; length: 15; CDR3: CASRSGDGPQETQYF; DNA: TGCGCCAGTAGATCCGGGGACGGGCCCCAAGAGACCCAGTACTTC
V: TRBV7-2; J: TRBJ2-7; D: -; size: many; length: 15; CDR3: CASSFNSGAVLEQYF; DNA: TGTGCCAGCAGCTTTAACTCGGGAGCGGTGCTCGAGCAGTACTTC
V: TRBV10-1; J: TRBJ2-2; D: TRBD1; size: many; length: 17; CDR3: CASSSRSGQGTTGELFF; DNA: TGCGCCAGCAGTTCCAGGTCGGGACAGGGTACCACCGGGGAGCTGTTTTTT
V: TRBV24-1; J: TRBJ1-2; D: -; size: -; length: 17; CDR3: CATSDLKTGTYLYGYTF; DNA: TGTGCCACCAGTGATTTAAAAACCGGGACATACCTCTATGGCTACACCTTC
V: TRBV7-9; J: TRBJ2-7; D: TRBD1; size: many; length: 15; CDR3: CASSGQGGSSYEQYF; DNA: TGTGCCAGCAGTGGACAGGGCGGTAGTTCCTACGAGCAGTACTTC
V: TRBV7-2; J: TRBJ2-5; D: -; size: many; length: 16; CDR3: CASSLGTLIFVETQYF; DNA: TGTGCCAGCAGCTTAGGGACCTTAATTTTCGTGGAGACCCAGTACTTC
V: TRBV9; J: TRBJ2-4; D: TRBD2; size: few; length: 20; CDR3: CASSVCGRRASGTAKNIQYF; DNA: TGTGCCAGCAGCGTCTGTGGACGTAGGGCTAGCGGGACTGCCAAAAACATTCAGTACTTC
V: TRBV4-1; J: TRBJ2-3; D: -; size: few; length: 17; CDR3: CASSLRVSSGRRDTQYF; DNA: TGCGCCAGCAGCCTTCGGGTGTCGAGCGGGCGAAGGGATACGCAGTATTTT
V: TRBV6-5; J: TRBJ1-2; D: TRBD1; size: -; length: 15; CDR3: CASSYLQGVGYGYTF; DNA: TGTGCCAGCAGTTACTTACAGGGGGTTGGGTATGGCTACACCTTC
V: TRBV6-5; J: TRBJ2-2; D: -; size: many; length: 17; CDR3: CASSYSGWGTNTGELFF; DNA: TGTGCCAGCAGTTACTCAGGGTGGGGAACGAACACCGGGGAGCTGTTTTTT
V: TRBV5-1; J: TRBJ1-1; D: -; size: many; length: 13; CDR3: CASSLTQLTEAFF; DNA: TGCGCCAGCAGCTTGACCCAGCTCACTGAAGCTTTCTTT
V: TRBV13; J: TRBJ2-7; D: -; size: -; length: 15; CDR3: CASSSYNRGGYEQYF; DNA: TGTGCCAGCAGCTCCTACAACAGGGGAGGGTACGAGCAGTACTTC
V: TRBV5-1; J: TRBJ2-4; D: -; size: many; length: 15; CDR3: CASSKAGGAKNIQYF; DNA: TGCGCCAGCAGTAAAGCCGGGGGAGCCAAAAACATTCAGTACTTC
V: TRBV20-1; J: TRBJ2-7; D: -; size: many; length: 15; CDR3: CSAREEEISIYEQYF; DNA: TGCAGTGCTAGAGAAGAAGAGATTTCGATATACGAGCAGTACTTC
V: TRBV4-1; J: TRBJ2-5; D: -; size: many; length: 15; CDR3: CASSGDVRGQETQYF; DNA: TGCGCCAGCAGCGGGGACGTACGGGGTCAAGAGACCCAGTACTTC
V: TRBV6-2/TRBV6-3; J: TRBJ2-4; D: -; size: many; length: 19; CDR3: CASRTLREGRESVKNIQYF; DNA: TGTGCCAGCAGAACACTCAGAGAGGGGCGGGAATCCGTCAAAAACATTCAGTACTTC
V: TRBV5-1; J: TRBJ2-2; D: TRBD2; size: -; length: 16; CDR3: CASSVTSGRAGGELFF; DNA: TGCGCCAGCAGCGTCACTAGCGGGAGGGCCGGCGGGGAGCTGTTTTTT
V: TRBV28; J: TRBJ2-5; D: -; size: few; length: 13; CDR3: CASSLRSQETQYF; DNA: TGTGCCAGCAGTTTGCGGAGTCAAGAGACCCAGTACTTC
V: TRBV28; J: TRBJ2-7; D: -; size: many; length: 12; CDR3: CASSGPPHEQYF; DNA: TGTGCCAGCAGTGGCCCCCCCCACGAGCAGTACTTC
V: TRBV4-3; J: TRBJ2-2; D: TRBD2; size: few; length: 16; CDR3: CASSQDLGRDYGELFF; DNA: TGCGCCAGCAGCCAAGATCTCGGTCGGGACTACGGGGAGCTGTTTTTT
V: TRBV11-2; J: TRBJ2-4; D: TRBD1; size: many; length: 16; CDR3: CASSLTLIRDSAHQYF; DNA: TGTGCCAGCAGCTTAACATTAATCCGGGACAGCGCCCATCAGTACTTC
V: TRBV28; J: TRBJ2-5; D: -; size: many; length: 14; CDR3: CASSIQALGETQYF; DNA: TGTGCCAGCAGTATCCAAGCGTTAGGCGAGACCCAGTACTTC
V: TRBV2; J: TRBJ1-6; D: -; size: many; length: 14; CDR3: CASYWGLGNSPLHF; DNA: TGTGCCAGCTACTGGGGGCTTGGTAATTCACCCCTCCACTTT
V: TRBV28; J: TRBJ2-7; D: TRBD1; size: -; length: 15; CDR3: CASSSGTGPRYEQYF; DNA: TGTGCCAGCAGTTCCGGGACAGGCCCACGGTACGAGCAGTACTTC
V: TRBV6-2/TRBV6-3; J: TRBJ2-4; D: TRBD2; size: many; length: 18; CDR3: CASNPGLAGVMAKNIKYF; DNA: TGTGCCAGCAATCCTGGACTAGCGGGAGTTATGGCCAAAAACATTAAGTACTTC
V: TRBV2; J: TRBJ1-1; D: -; size: many; length: 15; CDR3: CASSESEVMNTEAFF; DNA: TGTGCCAGCAGTGAATCGGAGGTAATGAACACTGAAGCTTTCTTT
V: TRBV6-1; J: TRBJ1-5; D: -; size: many; length: 11; CDR3: CASSRNEPQHF; DNA: TGTGCCAGCAGTCGGAACGAGCCCCAGCATTTT
V: TRBV20-1; J: TRBJ2-7; D: TRBD2; size: many; length: 13; CDR3: CSAREGGIDEQYF; DNA: TGCAGTGCTAGAGAGGGGGGGATCGATGAGCAGTACTTC
V: TRBV5-1; J: TRBJ1-6; D: -; size: many; length: 14; CDR3: CASSLGSRESPLHF; DNA: TGCGCCAGCAGCTTGGGCAGCAGGGAATCACCCCTCCACTTT
V: TRBV24-1; J: TRBJ2-7; D: -; size: many; length: 14; CDR3: CATSDFLEIYEQYF; DNA: TGTGCCACCAGTGATTTCCTCGAGATCTACGAGCAGTACTTC
V: TRBV29-1; J: TRBJ2-7; D: TRBD2; size: many; length: 13; CDR3: CSIAGGPSAEQYF; DNA: TGCAGTATAGCGGGAGGGCCTTCTGCCGAGCAGTACTTC
V: TRBV4-1; J: TRBJ1-5; D: -; size: many; length: 18; CDR3: CASSQVLEWWGSVQPQHF; DNA: TGCGCCAGCAGCCAAGTATTAGAATGGTGGGGGTCGGTTCAGCCCCAGCATTTT
V: TRBV6-5; J: TRBJ2-7; D: TRBD2; size: many; length: 15; CDR3: CASSYRASGNYEQYF; DNA: TGTGCCAGCAGTTATAGGGCTAGCGGGAACTACGAGCAGTACTTC
V: TRBV7-9; J: TRBJ2-7; D: TRBD1; size: many; length: 14; CDR3: CASRSGQSSYEQYF; DNA: TGTGCCAGCAGGTCGGGACAGAGCTCCTACGAGCAGTACTTC